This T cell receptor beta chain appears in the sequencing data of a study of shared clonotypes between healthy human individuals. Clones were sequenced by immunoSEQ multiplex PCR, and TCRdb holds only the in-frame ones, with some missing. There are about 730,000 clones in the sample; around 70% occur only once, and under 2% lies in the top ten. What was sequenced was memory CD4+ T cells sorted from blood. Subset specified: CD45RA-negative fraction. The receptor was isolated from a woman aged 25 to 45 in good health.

The CDR3 bases are TGTGCCAGCAGTAGGGCAGGGGGCATCTACGAGCAGTACTTC. Translating gives CASSRAGGIYEQYF. The rearrangement joins TRBV28 to TRBJ2-7, with TRBD1 identical over 8 bases. The CDR3 is 14 residues long. Germline CDR1 is MDHEN and CDR2 is SYDVKM. After removal of 5 bases from V and 3 bases from J, the junction contained 6 bases not matched to a gene.